This entry concerns a single T cell receptor (beta chain). TCRdb keeps only in-frame clones here, not all; method: immunoSEQ multiplex PCR. This sample yields under 200,000 clones, of which about four fifths are seen a single time; approximately 7.8% belongs to the top ten. This specimen comes from a study of blood T cell repertoires in COVID-19. Across the study: Spain, Italy and the United States supplied samples that represented acute and convalescent COVID-19. T cells, B-cell-depleted T cells, or PBMCs provided the cDNA or gDNA that served as material.

Enrollment of patients from Seattle took place during active infection, with longitudinal follow-up. The CDR3 sequence is 16 residues long. V shed 4 bases and J 8 bases; nucleotides not matched to a gene: 14. From germline, CDR1 is MNHEY and CDR2 SVGAGI. The chain couples TRBV6-5 to TRBJ2-1; 7 bases map to TRBD1. What was sequenced was peripheral blood. The TCR originated in a woman aged 55-70 years with COVID-19, enrolled during active disease. The CDR3 loop is CASSSVTGSYRYEQFF. The CDR3 DNA reads as TGTGCCAGCAGTTCCGTGACAGGGTCGTATAGGTATGAGCAGTTCTTC.